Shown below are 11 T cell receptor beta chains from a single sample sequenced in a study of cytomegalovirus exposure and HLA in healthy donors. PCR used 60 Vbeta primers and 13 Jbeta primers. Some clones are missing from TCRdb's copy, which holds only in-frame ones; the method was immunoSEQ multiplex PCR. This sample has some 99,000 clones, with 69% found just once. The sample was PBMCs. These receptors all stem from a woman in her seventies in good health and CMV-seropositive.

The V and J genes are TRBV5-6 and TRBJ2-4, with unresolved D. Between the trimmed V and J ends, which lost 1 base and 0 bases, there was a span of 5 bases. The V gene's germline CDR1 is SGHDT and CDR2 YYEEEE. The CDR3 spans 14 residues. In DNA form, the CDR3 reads TGTGCCAGCAGCTTGCGGGTAGCCAAAAACATTCAGTACTTC. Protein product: CASSLRVAKNIQYF.

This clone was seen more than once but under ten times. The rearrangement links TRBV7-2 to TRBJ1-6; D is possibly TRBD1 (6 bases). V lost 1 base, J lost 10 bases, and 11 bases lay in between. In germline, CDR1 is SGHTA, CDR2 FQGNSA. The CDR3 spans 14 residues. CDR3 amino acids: CASSLVGGESPLHF. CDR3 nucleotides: TGTGCCAGCAGCTTAGTAGGGGGAGAGTCACCCCTCCACTTT. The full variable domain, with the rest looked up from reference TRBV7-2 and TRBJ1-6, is GAGVSQSPSNKVTEKGKDVELRCDPISGHTALYWYRQSLGQGLEFLIYFQGNSAPDKSGLPSDRFSAERTGGSVSTLTIQRTQQEDSAVYLCASSLVGGESPLHFGNGTRLTVT.

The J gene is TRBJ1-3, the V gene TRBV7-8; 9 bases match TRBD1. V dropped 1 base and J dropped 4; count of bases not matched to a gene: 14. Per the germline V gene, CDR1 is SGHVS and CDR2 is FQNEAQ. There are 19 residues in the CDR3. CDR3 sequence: CASSLVAPRRTGAGNTIYF. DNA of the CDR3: TGTGCCAGCAGCTTAGTCGCGCCCCGCCGGACAGGGGCCGGAAACACCATATATTTT.

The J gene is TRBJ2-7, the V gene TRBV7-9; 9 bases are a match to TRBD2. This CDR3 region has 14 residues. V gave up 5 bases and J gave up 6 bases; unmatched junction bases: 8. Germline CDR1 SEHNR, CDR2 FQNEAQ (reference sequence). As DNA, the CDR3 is TGTGCCAGCAGCCCCTTCGGGACTAGCAGCGAGCAGTACTTC. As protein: CASSPFGTSSEQYF.

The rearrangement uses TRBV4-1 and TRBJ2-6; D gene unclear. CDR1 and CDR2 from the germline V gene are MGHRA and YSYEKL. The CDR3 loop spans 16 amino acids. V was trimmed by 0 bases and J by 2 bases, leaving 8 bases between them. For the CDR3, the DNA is TGCGCCAGCAGCCAAGAGTCCAGGACTGGGGCCAACGTCCTGACTTTC. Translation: CASSQESRTGANVLTF.

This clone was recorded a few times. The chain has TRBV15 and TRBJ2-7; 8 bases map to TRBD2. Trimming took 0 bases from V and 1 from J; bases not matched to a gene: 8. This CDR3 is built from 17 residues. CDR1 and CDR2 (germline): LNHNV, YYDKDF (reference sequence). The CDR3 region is CATSRDKRGGFSYEQYF. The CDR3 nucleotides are TGTGCCACCAGCAGAGATAAACGCGGGGGGTTTTCCTACGAGCAGTACTTC.

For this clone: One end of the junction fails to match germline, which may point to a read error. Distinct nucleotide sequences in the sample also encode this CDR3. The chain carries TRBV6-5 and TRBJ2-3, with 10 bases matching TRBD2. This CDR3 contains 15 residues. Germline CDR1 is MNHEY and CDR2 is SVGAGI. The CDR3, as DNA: TGTGCTAGCAGCCTTAGCGGGGGGCGCACAGATACGCAGTATTTT. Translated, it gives CASSLSGGRTDTQYF.

CDR3 DNA sequence: TGCAGCGTTGGGATTACCGGGGCTGGGGCCAACGTCCTGACTTTC. It specifies CSVGITGAGANVLTF. The genes are TRBV29-1 and TRBJ2-6; the D gene is possibly TRBD2 (5 bases). V was shortened by 4 bases and J by 2 bases, with 12 bases between the two germline ends. Germline CDR1 SQVTM, CDR2 ANQGSEA. This CDR3 is 15 amino acids long.

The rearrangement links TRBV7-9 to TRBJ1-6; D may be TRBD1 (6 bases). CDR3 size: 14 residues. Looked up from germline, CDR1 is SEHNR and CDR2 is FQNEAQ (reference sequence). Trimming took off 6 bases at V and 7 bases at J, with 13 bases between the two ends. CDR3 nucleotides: TGTGCCAGCAGGTTCGAGGGGGGGAATTCACCCCTCCACTTT. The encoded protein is CASRFEGGNSPLHF.

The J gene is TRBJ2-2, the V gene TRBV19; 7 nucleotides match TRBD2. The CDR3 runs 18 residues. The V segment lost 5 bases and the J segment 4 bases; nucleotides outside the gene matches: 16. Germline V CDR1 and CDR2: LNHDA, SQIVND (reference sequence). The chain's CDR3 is CASSPHGSPAGLTGELFF. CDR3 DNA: TGTGCCAGTAGTCCCCACGGGAGCCCAGCGGGGCTCACCGGGGAGCTGTTTTTT. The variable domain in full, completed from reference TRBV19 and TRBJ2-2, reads DGGITQSPKYLFRKEGQNVTLSCEQNLNHDAMYWYRQDPGQGLRLIYYSQIVNDFQKGDIAEGYSVSREKKESFPLTVTSAQKNPTAFYLCASSPHGSPAGLTGELFFGEGSRLTVL.

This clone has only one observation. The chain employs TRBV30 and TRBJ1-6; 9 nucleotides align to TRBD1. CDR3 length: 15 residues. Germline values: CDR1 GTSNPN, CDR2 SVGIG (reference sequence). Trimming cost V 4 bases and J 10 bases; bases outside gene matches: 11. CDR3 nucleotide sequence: TGTGCCTGGAAGCACCCCGGGACAGGGACATCACCCCTCCACTTT. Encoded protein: CAWKHPGTGTSPLHF. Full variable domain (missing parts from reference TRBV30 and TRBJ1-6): SQTIHQWPATLVQPVGSPLSLECTVEGTSNPNLYWYRQAAGRGLQLLFYSVGIGQISSEVPQNLSASRPQDRQFILSSKKLLLSDSGFYLCAWKHPGTGTSPLHFGNGTRLTVT.